This T cell receptor (beta chain) was profiled in a study of beta chain features in type 1 diabetes. General study results and limits: Moderate yet significant TCRB CDR3 shortening was seen in Type 1 diabetes patients in all four CD4+ subsets.

This clone was picked up a small number of times. Its cognate antigen is unknown. The identical CDR3 is also encoded by other nucleotide sequences in the sample. Of the isolated RNA, all was reverse transcribed, and so the sequenced material was expressed TCRB transcripts. Sequencing used immunoSEQ multiplex PCR; TCRdb keeps in-frame clones, though not all of them. The sample carries some 240,000 clones, roughly 17% recorded once. The TCR sequence derives from a man aged 25 to 45 with type 1 diabetes. The specimen was naive CD4+ T cells from blood.

This chain's CDR3 is CSVGGRNTGELFF. The DNA of the CDR3 is TGCAGCGTTGGGGGAAGGAACACCGGGGAGCTGTTTTTT. This chain joins TRBV29-1 and TRBJ2-2; D is unresolved. Trimming stripped 4 bases from V and 1 base from J, with 7 bases between. CDR1 and CDR2 from the germline V gene are SQVTM and ANQGSEA. This CDR3 spans 13 amino acids.